The TCR beta chain under discussion was sequenced for a study of cytomegalovirus exposure and HLA in healthy donors. About this clone: What it recognizes is unknown.

V lost 1 base to trimming and J lost 6 bases, with 15 bases between them. This CDR3 is built from 15 residues. Germline V gives CDR1 SGHVS, CDR2 FQNEAQ. 60 Vbeta and 13 Jbeta primers were used in PCR. The protocol was immunoSEQ multiplex PCR, while the TCRdb copy is restricted to in-frame clones and leaves out a portion. The sample shows approximately 100,000 clones, about three quarters of them seen only once. Study outcomes and limitations: Clonal expansion was found to be greater in HLA-associated TCR beta chains than in equally common others in a later analysis.

Material: PBMCs. The V call is TRBV7-8, the J call TRBJ1-1, with D tentatively TRBD1 (6 bases). This receptor was identified in a man aged 35 to 55 in good health and CMV-seronegative. Here the CDR3 DNA reads TGTGCCAGCAGCTTAGAAGGGGGGGCGCGGTCTGAAGCTTTCTTT. It yields the protein CASSLEGGARSEAFF.